This T cell receptor (beta chain) appears in the sequencing data of a study of cytomegalovirus exposure and HLA in healthy donors. General study findings and limits: Common viral pathogens seemed to be connected with several of the most significant clusters, according to a later analysis. A later analysis linked a missense DCLRE1C variant to TCR beta V- and J-gene trimming. Productive rates of about 90% or about 30% were seen for most TCR beta V segments in an earlier analysis.

CDR1 LNHDA and CDR2 SQIVND come from the germline V gene (reference sequence). The CDR3 runs 14 residues. V lost 5 bases to trimming and J lost 2 bases, with 10 bases between them. In its sample, this clone was seen a few times. Its specificity is unknown. PCR was performed using 60 Vbeta and 13 Jbeta primers. Sequencing used immunoSEQ multiplex PCR; TCRdb keeps in-frame clones, though not all of them. This sample has some 120,000 clones, with approximately 80% found just once. The chain employs TRBV19 and TRBJ1-5, with unresolved D. The sequenced material came from PBMCs. The sequence was obtained from a man aged 25 to 40 in good health and CMV-seronegative. DNA of the CDR3: TGTGCCAGTAGTTTAGCTAGGCGCAATCAGCCCCAGCATTTT. Translation gives CASSLARRNQPQHF.